These 12 T cell receptor beta chains came from one sample sequenced in a study of T cells in Graves' hyperthyroidism and ophthalmopathy. The CDR3 regions of TCR beta were amplified from RNA transcripts. RT-PCR in the first round (using the HTBI primer set) targeted the TCR CDR3. One entry per CDR3 protein results from TCRdb running MiXCR on the multiplex PCR reads. Seen here are about 300,000 distinct CDR3 sequences, roughly a fifth observed once, and the top ten hold less than 40%. Sample: blood. The source of these receptors is a man aged 50 to 59 with Graves' ophthalmopathy.

The chain carries TRBV13 and TRBJ2-7, with D possibly matching TRBD1 (6 bases). V shed 4 bases and J shed 0 bases, with 16 bases lying between them. This CDR3 has 16 residues. Per germline, CDR1 PRHDT and CDR2 FYEKMQ (reference sequence). The CDR3: CASSSGERLSSYEQYF. The CDR3 DNA reads as TGTGCCAGCAGCTCAGGGGAGCGTCTGAGCTCCTACGAGCAGTACTTC.

This clonotype was counted many times. The chain is built from TRBV30 and TRBJ2-7; D unclear. V dropped 2 bases and J dropped 1 base, with 3 bases sitting between them. The CDR3 consists of 11 residues. Germline V gene sequence: CDR1 GTSNPN, CDR2 SVGIG (reference sequence). CDR3 nucleotide sequence: TGTGCCTGGAGTCAGTCCTACGAGCAGTACTTC. It encodes CAWSQSYEQYF.

This clonotype was observed a few times. The chain is built from TRBV5-5 and TRBJ2-5; TRBD2 matches 10 bases. The CDR3 loop spans 16 amino acids. Germline CDR1 reads SGHKS; CDR2 reads YYEKEE (reference sequence). J lost 5 bases, V lost 1 base, and 8 bases had no gene match. CDR3 coding DNA: TGTGCCAGCAGCTTGTTTCAGCGGGGGGGCTGGGAGACCCAGTACTTC. Translating it yields CASSLFQRGGWETQYF. The entire variable domain, with the rest obtained from reference TRBV5-5 and TRBJ2-5, is as follows: DAGVTQSPTHLIKTRGQQVTLRCSPISGHKSVSWYQQVLGQGPQFIFQYYEKEERGRGNFPDRFSARQFPNYSSELNVNALLLGDSALYLCASSLFQRGGWETQYFGPGTRLLVL.

V gene TRBV12-3 or TRBV12-4 combines with J gene TRBJ2-1; the D is unclear. V was clipped by 4 bases and J by 0 bases, with 13 bases between them. This CDR3 spans 16 amino acids. CDR3 loop: CASSSERVVSYNEQFF. The CDR3 DNA is TGTGCCAGCAGTTCAGAAAGGGTGGTCTCCTACAATGAGCAGTTCTTC.

This chain uses TRBV6-1 with TRBJ1-2; TRBD1 agrees at 12 bases. CDR3 length: 16 residues. Germline trimming cut 3 bases from V and 4 bases from J; bases unmatched to any gene: 6. CDR1 MNHNS and CDR2 SASEGT come from the germline V gene. The CDR3 spells CASSDPGTGGGYGYTF. DNA of the CDR3: TGTGCCAGCAGTGATCCCGGGACAGGGGGCGGCTATGGCTACACCTTC.

This clonotype was observed a few times. The rearrangement links TRBV7-9 to TRBJ2-7; D remains ambiguous. Germline values: CDR1 SEHNR, CDR2 FQNEAQ (reference sequence). This CDR3 contains 15 residues. V was shortened by 2 bases and J by 7 bases, with 18 bases between the two germline ends. The CDR3 nucleotides are TGTGCCAGCAGCTTAACAAACCTTAGGACCGGGGAGCAGTACTTC. It yields the protein CASSLTNLRTGEQYF.

CDR3 in amino acids: CSARNPSYTF. CDR3 nucleotide sequence: TGCAGTGCTAGAAATCCCAGCTACACCTTC. The J gene is TRBJ1-2, the V gene TRBV20-1; D gene unclear. The CDR3 is made up of 10 amino acids. The ends were cut back, 2 bases at V and 9 bases at J, with 7 bases in the middle. CDR1 is DFQATT, CDR2 SNEGSKA, per germline (reference sequence).

J is TRBJ2-7 and V is TRBV4-1, with 9 bases lining up with TRBD1. The V gene end was trimmed by 0 bases and the J gene end by 5 bases; junction bases not matched to a gene: 11. In germline, CDR1 is MGHRA, CDR2 YSYEKL. This CDR3 comprises 17 residues. The CDR3 spells CASSQDLWGTGFDEQYF. In DNA form, the CDR3 reads TGCGCCAGCAGCCAAGATCTCTGGGGGACAGGGTTTGACGAGCAGTACTTC.

The chain combines TRBV28 with TRBJ2-7; D may be TRBD2 (6 bases). Trimming removed 1 base from V and 3 bases from J, with 25 bases in between. The CDR3 extends over 19 amino acids. Germline V gene lookup returns CDR1 MDHEN and CDR2 SYDVKM. The CDR3 is CASSLFSPPGLMLFYEQYF. The CDR3 DNA reads as TGTGCCAGCAGTTTATTTTCCCCACCGGGACTCATGCTTTTCTACGAGCAGTACTTC.

The chain employs TRBV2 and TRBJ1-5; possibly TRBD1 for D (6 bases). In germline, CDR1 is SNHLY, CDR2 FYNNEI. The CDR3 length is 14 residues. V was cut by 6 bases and J by 6 bases, with 15 bases left in between. The CDR3 loop is CASSMGGGGQPQHF. CDR3 sequence (DNA): TGTGCCAGCAGCATGGGGGGAGGGGGTCAGCCCCAGCATTTT.

This clonotype was found many times. The genes are TRBV6-5 and TRBJ1-6; TRBD1 matches 10 bases. Germline V gives CDR1 MNHEY, CDR2 SVGAGI. V lost 0 bases to trimming and J lost 7 bases; unmatched junction nucleotides: 12. The CDR3 spans 19 residues. The CDR3 is CASSYSNWGTGAQNSPLHF. The CDR3, as DNA: TGTGCCAGCAGTTACTCGAATTGGGGGACAGGGGCCCAAAATTCACCCCTCCACTTT.

Many counts were recorded for this clonotype. This CDR3 is CASSYARLDNEQFF. Here the CDR3 DNA reads TGTGCCAGCAGTTATGCAAGATTGGACAATGAGCAGTTCTTC. The V call is TRBV6-5, the J call TRBJ2-1; D call uncertain. The V end lost 3 bases, the J end lost 5 bases, and 11 bases lay between the germline ends. CDR3 length equals 14 residues. CDR1 MNHEY and CDR2 SVGAGI come from the germline V gene.